The rows below give T cell receptor beta chains drawn from one sample of a study of CD8 T cells in Susac syndrome. TCRdb ran MiXCR on the immunoSEQ multiplex PCR reads and lists one entry per CDR3 protein. The data contain 150,000 to 200,000 distinct CDR3 sequences, 92% of them singletons. The specimen sequenced was CD4+ T cells from PBMCs. Receptor source: a human donor in good health. Each CDR3 is given with its conserved first and last residue. Fields, in order: D gene, V gene, J gene, CDR3 protein, CDR3 DNA. D genes are given only for firm matches.

d_gene: NA; v_gene: TRBV10-3; j_gene: TRBJ2-6; CDR3aa: CAISGDSGANVLTF; CDR3nt: TGTGCCATCAGCGGGGACTCTGGGGCCAACGTCCTGACTTTC
d_gene: NA; v_gene: TRBV28; j_gene: TRBJ1-1; CDR3aa: CATRRGTGKAFF; CDR3nt: TGTGCCACCCGGCGGGGAACGGGGAAGGCTTTCTTT
d_gene: NA; v_gene: TRBV30; j_gene: TRBJ2-4; CDR3aa: CAWSVPKSESVSKNIQYF; CDR3nt: TGTGCCTGGAGTGTACCAAAATCAGAATCAGTCTCCAAAAACATTCAGTACTTC
d_gene: NA; v_gene: TRBV3-1; j_gene: TRBJ1-5; CDR3aa: CASSPRTADQPQHF; CDR3nt: TGTGCCAGCAGCCCCAGGACGGCCGATCAGCCCCAGCATTTT
d_gene: NA; v_gene: TRBV12-3/TRBV12-4; j_gene: TRBJ2-5; CDR3aa: CASSLAEGETQYF; CDR3nt: TGTGCCAGCAGTTTAGCGGAGGGGGAGACCCAGTACTTC
d_gene: NA; v_gene: TRBV5-1; j_gene: TRBJ2-7; CDR3aa: CASSRGEGTESYEQYF; CDR3nt: TGCGCCAGCAGCCGTGGCGAGGGGACGGAGTCCTACGAGCAGTACTTC
d_gene: NA; v_gene: TRBV20-1; j_gene: TRBJ1-2; CDR3aa: CSASPPNYGYTF; CDR3nt: TGCAGTGCTAGCCCCCCGAACTATGGCTACACCTTC
d_gene: TRBD1; v_gene: TRBV7-9; j_gene: TRBJ2-1; CDR3aa: CASGDRGYNEQFF; CDR3nt: TGTGCCAGCGGCGACAGGGGATACAATGAGCAGTTCTTC
d_gene: NA; v_gene: TRBV7-3; j_gene: TRBJ1-1; CDR3aa: CASSSGLTNTEAFF; CDR3nt: TGTGCCAGCAGCTCAGGACTGACGAACACTGAAGCTTTCTTT
d_gene: NA; v_gene: TRBV7-8; j_gene: TRBJ1-2; CDR3aa: CASSLGPLRGYTF; CDR3nt: TGTGCCAGCAGCTTAGGACCCCTTCGTGGCTACACCTTC
d_gene: NA; v_gene: TRBV7-2; j_gene: TRBJ1-3; CDR3aa: CASSPYRQSSGNTIYF; CDR3nt: TGTGCCAGCAGCCCGTACCGACAGAGCTCTGGAAACACCATATATTTT
d_gene: TRBD2; v_gene: TRBV7-3; j_gene: TRBJ2-1; CDR3aa: CASSLGSGGGPNYNEQFF; CDR3nt: TGTGCCAGCAGCTTAGGGAGCGGCGGGGGACCAAACTACAATGAGCAGTTCTTC
d_gene: NA; v_gene: TRBV20-1; j_gene: TRBJ2-3; CDR3aa: CSALRDTSTDTQYF; CDR3nt: TGCAGTGCTCTCCGGGACACCAGCACAGATACGCAGTATTTT
d_gene: TRBD1; v_gene: TRBV20-1; j_gene: TRBJ2-6; CDR3aa: CSARDPGTGVGANVLTF; CDR3nt: TGCAGTGCTAGAGACCCCGGGACAGGGGTTGGGGCCAACGTCCTGACTTTC
d_gene: NA; v_gene: TRBV20-1; j_gene: TRBJ2-7; CDR3aa: CSAPAEYEQYF; CDR3nt: TGCAGTGCCCCCGCAGAGTACGAGCAGTACTTC
d_gene: NA; v_gene: TRBV7-8; j_gene: TRBJ2-7; CDR3aa: CASSLVGGTLPYEQYF; CDR3nt: TGTGCCAGCAGCTTAGTCGGCGGGACCTTACCCTACGAGCAGTACTTC
d_gene: TRBD1; v_gene: TRBV4-3; j_gene: TRBJ1-2; CDR3aa: CASSPRDRGGYGYTF; CDR3nt: TGCGCCAGCAGCCCCCGGGACAGAGGAGGCTATGGCTACACCTTC